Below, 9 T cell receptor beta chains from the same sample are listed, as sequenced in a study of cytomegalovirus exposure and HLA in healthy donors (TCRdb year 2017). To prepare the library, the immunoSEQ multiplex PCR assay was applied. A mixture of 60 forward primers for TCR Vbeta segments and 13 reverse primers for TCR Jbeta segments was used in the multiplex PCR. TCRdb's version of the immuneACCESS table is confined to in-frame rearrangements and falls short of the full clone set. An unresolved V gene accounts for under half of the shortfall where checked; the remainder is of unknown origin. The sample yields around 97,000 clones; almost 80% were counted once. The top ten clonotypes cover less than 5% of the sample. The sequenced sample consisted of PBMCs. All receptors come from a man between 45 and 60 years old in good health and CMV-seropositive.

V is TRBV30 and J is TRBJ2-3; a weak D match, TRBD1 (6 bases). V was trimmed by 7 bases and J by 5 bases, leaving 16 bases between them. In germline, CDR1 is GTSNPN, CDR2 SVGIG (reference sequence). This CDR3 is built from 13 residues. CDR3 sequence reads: CASTGIPGDTQYF. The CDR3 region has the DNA TGTGCCTCCACAGGGATACCGGGAGATACGCAGTATTTT.

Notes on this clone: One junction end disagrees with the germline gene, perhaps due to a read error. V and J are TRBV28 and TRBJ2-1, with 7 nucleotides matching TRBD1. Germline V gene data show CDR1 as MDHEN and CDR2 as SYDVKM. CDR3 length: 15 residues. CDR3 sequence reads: CASSPRQGAYNGQFF. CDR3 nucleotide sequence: TGTGCCAGCAGCCCGCGACAGGGCGCCTACAATGGGCAGTTCTTC.

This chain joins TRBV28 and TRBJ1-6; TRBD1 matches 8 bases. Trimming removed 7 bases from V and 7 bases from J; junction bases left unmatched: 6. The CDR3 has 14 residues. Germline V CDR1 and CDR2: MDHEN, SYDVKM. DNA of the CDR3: TGTGCCAGCACTACAGGGGGAGGAAATTCACCCCTCCACTTT. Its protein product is CASTTGGGNSPLHF. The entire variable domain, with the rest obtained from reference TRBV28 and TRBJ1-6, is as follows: DVKVTQSSRYLVKRTGEKVFLECVQDMDHENMFWYRQDPGLGLRLIYFSYDVKMKEKGDIPEGYSVSREKKERFSLILESASTNQTSMYLCASTTGGGNSPLHFGNGTRLTVT.

The CDR3 sequence: CASRETGMGEQYF. CDR3 nucleotides: TGTGCCAGCAGGGAGACAGGCATGGGCGAGCAGTACTTC. The V gene is TRBV2, the J gene TRBJ2-7, with D tentatively TRBD1 (6 bases). Between the trimmed V and J ends, which lost 6 bases and 6 bases, there was a span of 15 bases. The CDR3 spans 13 residues. Germline CDR1 reads SNHLY; CDR2 reads FYNNEI.

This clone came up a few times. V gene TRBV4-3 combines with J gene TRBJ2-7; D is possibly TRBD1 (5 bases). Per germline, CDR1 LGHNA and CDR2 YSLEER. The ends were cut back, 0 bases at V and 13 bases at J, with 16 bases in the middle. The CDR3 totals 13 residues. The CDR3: CASSQDRRGSLYF. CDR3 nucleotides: TGCGCCAGCAGCCAAGATCGAAGGGGATCACTATACTTC.

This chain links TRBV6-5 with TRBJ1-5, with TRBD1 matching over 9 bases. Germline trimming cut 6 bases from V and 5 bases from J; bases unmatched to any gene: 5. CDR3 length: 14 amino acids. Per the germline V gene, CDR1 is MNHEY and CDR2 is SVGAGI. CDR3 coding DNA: TGTGCCAGCAGCCTAGGACAGGGGCATCAGCCCCAGCATTTT. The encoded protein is CASSLGQGHQPQHF.

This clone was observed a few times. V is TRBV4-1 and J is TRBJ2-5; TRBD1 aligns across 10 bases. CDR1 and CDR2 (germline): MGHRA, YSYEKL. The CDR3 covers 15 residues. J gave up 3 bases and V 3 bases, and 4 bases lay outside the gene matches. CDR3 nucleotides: TGCGCCAGCAGCCAGGGGGGACAGGGGAAAGAGACCCAGTACTTC. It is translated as CASSQGGQGKETQYF.

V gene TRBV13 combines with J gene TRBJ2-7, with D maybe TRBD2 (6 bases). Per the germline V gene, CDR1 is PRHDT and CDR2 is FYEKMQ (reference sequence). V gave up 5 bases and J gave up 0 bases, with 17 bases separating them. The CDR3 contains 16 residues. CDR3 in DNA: TGTGCCAGCAGCCCTAGCGAACAACCAAGCTCCTACGAGCAGTACTTC. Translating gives CASSPSEQPSSYEQYF.

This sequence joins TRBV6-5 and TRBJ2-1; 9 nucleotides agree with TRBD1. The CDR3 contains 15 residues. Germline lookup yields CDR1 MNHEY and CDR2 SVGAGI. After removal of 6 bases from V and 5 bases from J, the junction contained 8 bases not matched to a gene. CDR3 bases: TGTGCCAGCAGCCCCGACAGGGGGTTTAACAATGAGCAGTTCTTC. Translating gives CASSPDRGFNNEQFF.